These T cell receptor beta chains were read from a single sample in a study of beta chain features in type 1 diabetes. Data came from immunoSEQ multiplex PCR; TCRdb stores just in-frame clones and leaves some out. Of over 700,000 clones listed, roughly 17% were seen once; the top ten hold 0.02% to 0.03%. Sequencing used naive CD4+ T cells from blood. The receptors originated from a woman aged 18-29 years in good health. Each CDR3 is given without its conserved first and last residue. The order of the fields is J gene, V gene, D gene, clone size, CDR3 protein. D genes are given only for firm matches. Clone size is shown for a subset of rows, as once, few, many or a class of expanded clone.

TRBJ2-6 TRBV9 NA NA ASSVDGRVYRVPGANVLT
TRBJ2-1 TRBV5-1 TRBD2 NA ASSFGPGGSNEQF
TRBJ2-1 TRBV5-6 NA NA ASSRGSGTYNEQF
TRBJ2-7 TRBV10-3 NA few ATSGTAYEQY
TRBJ2-3 TRBV5-1 TRBD1 NA ASSPGQGTDTQY
TRBJ2-1 TRBV5-4 NA few ASSLEDRSYNEQF
TRBJ2-2 TRBV15 TRBD1 NA ATSKQGADTGELF
TRBJ1-4 TRBV5-1 NA NA ASSEAHPTNEKLF
TRBJ2-7 TRBV19 NA few ASRSRQSSYEQY
TRBJ1-1 TRBV5-6 NA few ASSLAPGLNTEAF
TRBJ1-2 TRBV2 NA few ASSEAGRGYT
TRBJ1-2 TRBV9 NA NA ASRKTDTDGYT
TRBJ1-1 TRBV15 NA NA ATGALDRKTEAF
TRBJ2-5 TRBV2 NA few ASTSDRGQETQY
TRBJ1-4 TRBV6-5 NA few ASSSEHRAGEKLF
TRBJ2-1 TRBV2 NA NA ASGTYNEQF
TRBJ1-2 TRBV20-1 TRBD1 NA SARTGPGYT
TRBJ2-1 TRBV28 NA few ASKIGVSGSYNEQF
TRBJ2-3 TRBV9 TRBD2 few ASSFTPGTSGRTTDTQY
TRBJ1-4 TRBV5-4 NA NA ASSPRGVGEKLF
TRBJ2-7 TRBV11-2 NA few ASSLRSAGSYEQY
TRBJ2-7 TRBV7-9 TRBD2 few ASSLQSGSYEQY
TRBJ2-1 TRBV28 NA NA ASSLVGGLTNEQF
TRBJ2-3 TRBV2 TRBD1 NA ASSRSGTGTGTQY
TRBJ2-5 TRBV29-1 TRBD2 NA SVEGTVTGLAGINETQY
TRBJ2-1 TRBV7-7 NA few ASSLGLAIYNEQF
TRBJ2-3 TRBV5-1 NA few ASSLRRDTDTQY
TRBJ2-1 TRBV7-9 TRBD1 few ASSYRGNRGEQF
TRBJ2-2 TRBV27 NA NA ASSEVSANTGELF
TRBJ2-1 TRBV28 NA few ASRLSSYNEQF
TRBJ2-5 TRBV28 NA few ASSLTGRETQY
TRBJ2-3 TRBV7-2 TRBD1 few ASSFEGAIDTQY
TRBJ1-1 TRBV25-1 NA few ASSGQTTEAF
TRBJ2-3 TRBV5-4 NA NA ASSLGAGDTQY
TRBJ2-7 TRBV19 NA NA ASSGIPNYEQY
TRBJ1-2 TRBV18 TRBD1 few ASSPATGEYYGYT
TRBJ2-5 TRBV12-5 NA NA ASGPLGWVPETQY
TRBJ1-3 TRBV11-2 NA NA ASSLGANRQTDTIY
TRBJ1-1 TRBV7-2 NA NA ASSSTPNTEAF
TRBJ1-5 TRBV6-1 NA NA ASRGVSNQPQH
TRBJ1-2 TRBV4-3 NA few ASSQDSVNPYGYT
TRBJ1-5 TRBV7-9 NA few ASSLAQNNQPQH
TRBJ2-7 TRBV28 TRBD1 NA ASRTSGTDSYEQY
TRBJ2-6 TRBV28 NA NA ASSFGGSGANVLT
TRBJ2-7 TRBV19 TRBD2 NA ASSPGLAGTYEQY
TRBJ2-6 TRBV5-1 NA few ASSLSPISGANVLT
TRBJ2-1 TRBV6-1 TRBD1 NA ASSGTGTGVNEQF
TRBJ2-2 TRBV6-1 TRBD1 NA ASSEGQGVTGELF
TRBJ2-4 TRBV7-2 NA NA ASSLALGGNIQY
TRBJ1-5 TRBV27 NA few ASSWVFNQPQH
TRBJ2-1 TRBV7-9 TRBD2 once ASSKPSGRGNNEQF
TRBJ2-1 TRBV7-9 TRBD1 few ASSLGLSTGQGQF
TRBJ2-3 TRBV4-1 NA NA ASSPAVGRDTQY
TRBJ2-3 TRBV6-6 TRBD2 few ASNGLGTDTQY
TRBJ2-7 TRBV18 TRBD1 few ASSFRDRGEEQY
TRBJ2-1 TRBV7-9 NA few ASSGNVRGDNEQF
TRBJ2-3 TRBV11-2 TRBD2 NA ASSPRVLAGTDTQY
TRBJ2-1 TRBV7-2 TRBD2 few ASSLRPAGGKLVEQF
TRBJ2-2 TRBV11-2 TRBD2 few ATIRGGLAGDTGELF
TRBJ2-1 TRBV5-1 TRBD2 few ASSLTSGRDNEQF